This TCR beta chain was captured in a study of cytomegalovirus exposure and HLA in healthy donors (dated by TCRdb to about 2017). General notes on the study: In an earlier analysis of roughly 590 of the donors, around 290 Gb of sequence data and approximately 120 million unique TCR beta sequences from 150 million to 200 million T cells were reported. An early release that covered about 600 HLA-typed donors contained approximately 300 gigabases of sequencing data and tens of millions of unique TCR sequences. Of the roughly 430 genotyped donors, 65% to 90% fell in the genetic ancestry cluster associated with self-reported Caucasian donors. The study aimed to test whether signatures of past pathogen exposure could be identified by cataloging public T cell receptors. The study used immunosequencing to profile the T cell repertoires of several hundred subjects and linked those repertoires to cytomegalovirus serostatus. Besides the first cohort of 500 to 700 subjects, a separate validation cohort made up of over 100 different subjects was used. High-throughput TCR immunosequencing, statistical association of individual TCRs with disease status, and machine learning were combined to predict cytomegalovirus infection status. In a later analysis, previously published TCR beta repertoires from roughly 710 donors were re-analyzed and high-resolution HLA genotyping was added so that TCR occurrence patterns could be studied. The later analysis used no new phenotypic data to find candidate immune exposures, relying instead on TCR beta sequences and their occurrence across donors. In an earlier analysis of roughly 600 of the donors, high-throughput TCR beta sequencing was used to judge whether each TCR beta V gene segment behaved as functional or pseudogenic. Donor age, sex, ethnicity and CMV serostatus were compiled together with the repertoire data. A later genetic analysis used genome-wide SNP genotypes for 398 of the 666 donors, treating that subset as a discovery cohort. Every discovery cohort repertoire had been produced on one sequencing platform. HLA typing included class I and class II loci at four-digit resolution. The number of donors typed differed by locus, with 629-630 for A, B, C, DRB1 and DQB1, 522 for DQA1, 606 for DPA1, and 472 for DPB1. Roughly five DR-DQ haplotypes were treated as single units for association and clustering because of strong linkage in the cohort. Among 300 to 450 genotyped donors of the cohort, an average of roughly 240,000 unique TCR beta nucleotide sequences were sequenced per donor, roughly 20% of them non-productive.

What the work shows at the level of the full study, not this receptor alone: Because counts were too low, 15 to 20 rarely observed V segments, including chromosome 9 orphons, were excluded from the earlier analysis of 587 of the donors. For the cohort, immune exposure information was limited to CMV serostatus. Some IMGT-functional V segments, including TRBV6-2 and TRBV6-3, could not be distinguished by the 87-base-pair reads and were therefore excluded. According to a later analysis, parvovirus B19, influenza, CMV and Epstein-Barr virus appeared linked to several top co-occurrence clusters. Assigning TCR associations to individual alleles was difficult when HLA alleles, especially DR and DQ, strongly co-occurred. A later genetic analysis associated a missense DCLRE1C variant with V-gene and J-gene trimming of TCR beta chains, and an independent cohort replicated the association. In vitro tests confirmed that three of the cytomegalovirus-associated TCR beta chains recognize cytomegalovirus antigens. A later analysis associated around 16,000 TCR beta sequences with specific HLA alleles at a false discovery rate of 0.05. A further reported finding was that TCR beta sequences accurately predicted the HLA-A and HLA-B alleles for most subjects in the first cohort. An earlier analysis of around 540 of the donors showed that most TCR beta V segments appeared in productive rearrangements either about 90% or about 30% of the time, which broadly matched IMGT annotations. Most CMV-associated TCR beta chains appeared to be HLA-restricted in a later analysis, and the HLA associations seemed to be driven largely by CMV exposure. This cohort had only TCR beta chains sequenced, and the lack of alpha or paired-chain data limited which features could be detected. While some public TCRs were present in many individuals, most TCR sequences turned up only very rarely across donors. In a later analysis, HLA-associated TCR beta chains were found to be more clonally expanded and to have lower generation probabilities than equally common non-associated chains. Roughly uniform sequencing depth across donors was assumed in presence/absence analyses, although this assumption may not hold. A total of roughly 160 TCR beta chains were listed by the study as associated with cytomegalovirus. In a later analysis, TCR association rates were found to vary across HLA loci, with the most associated TCRs seen for DRB1 alleles and the fewest for HLA-C alleles. Linkage disequilibrium might explain the correlated functional status among segregating V segments, but an unknown experimental factor could not be excluded. Because some donors lacked HLA typing at each locus, the association tests relied only on the typed subset. Compared with the roughly 670-donor mean, donors in an Asian-associated ancestry cluster had fewer N-insertions in productive TCRs, according to a later genetic analysis. A cluster of highly shared sequence variants was judged likely to be a technical artifact of the sequencing pipeline. The authors suggested that the approach could potentially be extended to other disease states and immunological phenotypes. The classifier was reported to diagnose cytomegalovirus status with high specificity and sensitivity in both the original and validation cohorts.

Libraries were constructed by the immunoSEQ multiplex PCR assay. For the multiplex PCR, a mixture combining 60 forward primers for TCR Vbeta segments and 13 reverse primers for TCR Jbeta segments was used. The CDR3 region of rearranged TCR beta genes was amplified from genomic DNA by a multiplex PCR assay. The Illumina HiSeq System was used to sequence the amplified TCR beta libraries as 87-base-pair reads. The study's processing was this. A later analysis counted tens of millions of unique TCR beta chains across the approximately 700 repertoires, and roughly 11 million of these chains were shared by at least two donors. Raw reads were error-corrected and collapsed into unique sequences by a nearest-neighbor algorithm in which closely related sequences were merged to remove PCR and sequencing errors. To assign V, D and J gene segments, CDR3 sequences were aligned to IMGT reference sequences. For a sequence to be retained, at least a six-nucleotide match to both a V gene segment and a J gene segment was required. A rearrangement was called productive if the CDR3 had no stop codons and remained in frame with V and J, and every other rearrangement was called non-productive. Following IMGT convention, CDR3 was defined as the stretch from the second conserved V-encoded cysteine to the conserved J-encoded phenylalanine. In an earlier analysis of more than 550 of the donors, sequences lacking an unambiguous match to a single V gene segment were excluded. An earlier analysis of just under 600 of the donors called V segments functional above 56.7% productive rearrangements and segregating when the between-donor standard deviation exceeded 5%. A statistical classification framework was built for diagnosing cytomegalovirus status from the catalog of TCR beta chain sequences. In a later analysis, V and J genes were assigned by comparing TCR nucleotide sequences against IMGT/GENE-DB human TR gene sequences. Using the TCRdist pipeline, a later analysis assigned CDR3 sequences along with most-parsimonious VDJ recombination scenarios. In a later analysis, every TCR beta chain was defined by the combination of its CDR3 amino acid sequence and its V-gene family, and reads without a unique V-gene family were dropped. As a way to deal with suspected cross-contamination and a sequencing artifact, a later analysis dropped 500 to 700 nucleotide sequences that were highly shared and had low generation probability. In a later analysis, a clonal expansion index for each public chain was calculated from normalized within-repertoire ranks of inferred template counts. A later analysis computed generation probabilities with a VDJ recombination model fitted to out-of-frame rearrangements, and checked the results against IGoR. In a later analysis, TCR-TCR, TCR-HLA and TCR-CMV co-occurrence was scored with hypergeometric tests, and a repertoire-size bias correction was applied to TCR pairs. A later analysis estimated false discovery rates by permuting HLA or CMV assignments 20 times. In a later analysis, co-occurring TCRs were grouped using DBSCAN, and TCRdist sequence similarity was added for clustering within HLA-allele-positive subsets. Repertoires with fewer than 30,000 or more than 120,000 public chains, plus five repertoires with anomalous nucleotide sharing, were excluded from co-occurrence clustering. Not all clones reach the TCRdb copy of this immuneACCESS table, which keeps in-frame sequences only. Checked studies attribute under half of the gap to unresolved V genes and leave the rest unexplained. V and J calls plus clone size are reproduced from that table; the DNA served to infer D and trimming. For this sample there are 120,000 to 150,000 clones; roughly 65% appear just once. The ten biggest clones cover 1.5% to 2% of the sample.

As to this clone: Its antigen is unknown. The input lacks base qualities; no much larger clone sits a single base away.

In total, 666 healthy bone marrow donors made up the cohort. Cohort members were all nominally healthy when sampled, although unrecorded immune exposures were likely present. The donor was CMV seronegative and was included in the group of several hundred seronegative cohort members. Every donor gave a peripheral blood sample, and the peripheral blood mononuclear cells from that sample were used for TCR beta sequencing. Genomic DNA extraction from the blood cell samples was performed with the Qiagen DNeasy Blood Extraction Kit. There are 16 amino acids in the CDR3, from cysteine to phenylalanine inclusive. Here the CDR3 DNA is all that survives: 48 bases in frame from base 1. CDR1 and CDR2 (MNHNY, SVGAGI) derive from the germline V gene (reference sequence). V and J are trimmed by 7 bases and 0 bases, and the gene matches miss 8 bases of the junction.

The sample was PBMCs. The chain is made from TRBV6-6 and TRBJ1-4, and TRBD1 aligns with 7 junction nucleotides. This receptor was taken from a woman in her 30s in good health and CMV-seronegative. Here is the DNA: TGTGCCAGCATCCTCGGACAGGCCTCAACTAATGAAAAACTGTTTTTT. Its coded protein is CASILGQASTNEKLFF.